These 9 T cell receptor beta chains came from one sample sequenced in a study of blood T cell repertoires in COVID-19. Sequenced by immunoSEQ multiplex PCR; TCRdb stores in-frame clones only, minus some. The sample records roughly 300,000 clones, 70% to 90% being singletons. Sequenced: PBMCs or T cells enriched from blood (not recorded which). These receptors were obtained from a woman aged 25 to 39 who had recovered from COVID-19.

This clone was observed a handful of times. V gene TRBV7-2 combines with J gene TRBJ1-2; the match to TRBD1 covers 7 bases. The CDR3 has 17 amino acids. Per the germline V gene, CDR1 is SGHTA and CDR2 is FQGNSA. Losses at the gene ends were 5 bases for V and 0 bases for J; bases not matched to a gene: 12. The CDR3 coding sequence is TGTGCCAGCAGCCCGCAGGCGGGGACAGCCTCTAACTATGGCTACACCTTC. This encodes CASSPQAGTASNYGYTF.

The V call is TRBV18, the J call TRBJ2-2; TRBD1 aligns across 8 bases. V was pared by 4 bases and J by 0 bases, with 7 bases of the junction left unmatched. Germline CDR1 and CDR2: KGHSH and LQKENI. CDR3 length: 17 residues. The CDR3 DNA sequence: TGTGCCAGCTCACTCAAAGCACAGGGGGCGAACACCGGGGAGCTGTTTTTT. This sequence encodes CASSLKAQGANTGELFF.

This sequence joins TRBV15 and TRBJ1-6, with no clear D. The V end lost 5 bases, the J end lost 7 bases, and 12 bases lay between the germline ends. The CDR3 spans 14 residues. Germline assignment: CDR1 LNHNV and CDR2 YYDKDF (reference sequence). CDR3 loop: CATSERRWNSPLHF. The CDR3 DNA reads TGTGCCACCAGCGAGCGACGGTGGAATTCACCCCTCCACTTT.

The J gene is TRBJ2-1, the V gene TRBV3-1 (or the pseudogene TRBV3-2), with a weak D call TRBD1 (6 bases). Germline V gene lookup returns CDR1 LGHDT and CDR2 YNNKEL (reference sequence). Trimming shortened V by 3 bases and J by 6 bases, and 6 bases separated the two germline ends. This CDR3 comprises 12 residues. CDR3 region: CASSHRGNEQFF. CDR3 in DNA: TGTGCCAGCAGCCACAGGGGCAATGAGCAGTTCTTC.

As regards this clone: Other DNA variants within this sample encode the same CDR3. This CDR3 reads CASSPRQGFGYTF. Written as DNA, the CDR3 is TGTGCCAGCAGCCCGAGACAGGGGTTCGGCTACACCTTC. The chain is built from TRBV3-1 (or the pseudogene TRBV3-2) and TRBJ1-2; the match to TRBD1 covers 8 bases. This CDR3 comprises 13 residues. CDR1 and CDR2 from the germline V gene are LGHDT and YNNKEL (reference sequence). Losses at the gene ends were 4 bases for V and 8 bases for J; bases not matched to a gene: 6.

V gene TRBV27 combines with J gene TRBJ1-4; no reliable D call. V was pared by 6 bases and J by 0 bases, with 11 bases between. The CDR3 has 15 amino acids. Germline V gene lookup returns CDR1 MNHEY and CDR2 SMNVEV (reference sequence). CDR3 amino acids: CASRPSWATNEKLFF. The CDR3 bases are TGTGCCAGCAGACCTAGCTGGGCAACTAATGAAAAACTGTTTTTT.

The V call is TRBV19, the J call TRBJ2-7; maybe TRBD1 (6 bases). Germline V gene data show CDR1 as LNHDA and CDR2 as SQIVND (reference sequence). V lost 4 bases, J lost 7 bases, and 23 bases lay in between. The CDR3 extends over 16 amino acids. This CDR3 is CASSTGTGPGLGEQYF. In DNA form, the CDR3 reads TGTGCCAGTAGTACAGGAACAGGGCCGGGGTTGGGTGAGCAGTACTTC.

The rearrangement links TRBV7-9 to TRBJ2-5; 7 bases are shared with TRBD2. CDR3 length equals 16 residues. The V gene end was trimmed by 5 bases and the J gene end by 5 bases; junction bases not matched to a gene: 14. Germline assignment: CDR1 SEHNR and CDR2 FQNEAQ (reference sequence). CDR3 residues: CASSPRGGGGGETQYF. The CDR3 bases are TGTGCCAGCAGCCCCCGTGGGGGGGGAGGTGGGGAGACCCAGTACTTC.

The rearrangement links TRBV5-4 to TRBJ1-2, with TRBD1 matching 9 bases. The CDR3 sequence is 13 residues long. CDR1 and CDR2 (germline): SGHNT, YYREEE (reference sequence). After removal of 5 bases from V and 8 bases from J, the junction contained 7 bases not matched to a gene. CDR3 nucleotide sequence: TGTGCCAGCAGGTCCGGGACAGGGAGCGGCTACACCTTC. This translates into CASRSGTGSGYTF.